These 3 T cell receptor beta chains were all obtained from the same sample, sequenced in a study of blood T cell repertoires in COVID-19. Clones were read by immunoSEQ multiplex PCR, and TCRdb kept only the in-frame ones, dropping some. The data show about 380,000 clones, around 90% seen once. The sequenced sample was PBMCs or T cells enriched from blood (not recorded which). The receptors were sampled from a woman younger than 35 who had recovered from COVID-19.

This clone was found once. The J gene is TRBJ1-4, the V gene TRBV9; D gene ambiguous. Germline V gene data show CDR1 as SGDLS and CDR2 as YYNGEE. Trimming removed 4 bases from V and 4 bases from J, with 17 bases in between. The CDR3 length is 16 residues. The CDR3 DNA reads TGTGCCAGCAGCCAATCATGGAGGGATCGTAATGAAAAACTGTTTTTT. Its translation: CASSQSWRDRNEKLFF.

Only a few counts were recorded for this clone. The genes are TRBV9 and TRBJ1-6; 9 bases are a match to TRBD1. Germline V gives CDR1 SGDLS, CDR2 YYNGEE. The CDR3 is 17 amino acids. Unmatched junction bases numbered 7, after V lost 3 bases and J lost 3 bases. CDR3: CASSATGGIGYNSPLHF. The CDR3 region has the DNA TGTGCCAGCAGCGCCACAGGGGGCATTGGCTATAATTCACCCCTCCACTTT. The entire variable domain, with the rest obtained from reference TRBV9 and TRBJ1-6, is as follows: DSGVTQTPKHLITATGQRVTLRCSPRSGDLSVYWYQQSLDQGLQFLIQYYNGEERAKGNILERFSAQQFPDLHSELNLSSLELGDSALYFCASSATGGIGYNSPLHFGNGTRLTVT.

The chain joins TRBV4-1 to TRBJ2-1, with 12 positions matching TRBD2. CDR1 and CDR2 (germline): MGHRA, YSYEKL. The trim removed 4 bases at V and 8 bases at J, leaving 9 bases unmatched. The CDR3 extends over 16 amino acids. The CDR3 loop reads CASSRRLAGGYDEQFF. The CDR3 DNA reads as TGCGCCAGCAGCCGCCGCCTAGCGGGGGGGTACGATGAGCAGTTCTTC.